This T cell receptor beta chain was profiled in a study of blood T cell repertoires in COVID-19 (dated by TCRdb to 2020 to 2022). For the wider study: Samples covering the acute and convalescent phases of COVID-19 were provided by collaborators in the United States, Italy and Spain. The material from the prospective study consisted of cDNA or gDNA derived from T cells, B-cell-depleted T cells, or PBMCs. Deeply sampled blood TCRbeta repertoires from subjects exposed to, actively infected with, or recovered from COVID-19 were included in the dataset. The repertoires were released in a freely available public database intended as a resource for research on the immune response to SARS-CoV-2. The samples were drawn from the first 160 participants of the ongoing ImmuneRACE study and from 950 to 1,500 subjects provided by 6 global collaborators. Nearly every sample came with metadata listing a de-identified subject ID, COVID-19 status, age in years and sex. HLA class I and class II types, where available, came from metadata supplied by the sample provider rather than from assay-based typing. On the study overall, not on this receptor specifically: The amount of clinical and demographic metadata varied by source and participant and was provided uncurated.

TCRbeta CDR3 regions were amplified from genomic DNA by means of the immunoSEQ Assay, a bias-controlled multiplex PCR. On the authors' methods: Nucleated cell counts per sample were estimated from amplification of reference gene primers within the assay. To quantify the absolute abundance of each unique TCRbeta CDR3 rearrangement, sequence reads were collapsed and filtered. For each sample, productive Simpson clonality was calculated as the square root of Simpson's diversity index across productive rearrangements. This is the immuneACCESS table as TCRdb keeps it, with only in-frame sequences that have V and J called. A part of the clones is gone; compared with another copy, unresolved V genes explain less than half, and the rest is unexplained. Clone size and the V and J calls come from that table; the DNA yielded D and trimming. The sample includes just over 60,000 clones, with around 85% observed a single time. About 20% of the sample is in the top ten clones.

About this clone: Its antigen remains undetermined. There are no base qualities to consult, and no much larger clone falls within one base.

The CDR3 runs 13 amino acids, cysteine and phenylalanine included. The read is trimmed to its CDR3 DNA, 39 bases read in frame from base 1. V is pared back by 3 bases and J by 2 bases, with 11 bases lying between the germline termini. CDR1 DFQATT and CDR2 SNEGSKA are derived from the germline V gene (reference sequence). Each collaborating institution followed its own protocols to collect whole blood in K2EDTA tubes. For TCRbeta analysis, collaborators shipped samples as frozen whole blood, isolated PBMCs, or DNA extracted from either of those sample types. The sequence was collected from a woman aged 80 or older with active or convalescent COVID-19. The sample was peripheral blood. Rearrangement joined TRBV20-1 to TRBJ2-7, and the D gene may be TRBD2, 6 bases matching. CDR3 protein: CSASSPGAYEQYF. At the DNA level, the sequence is TGCAGTGCTAGTAGTCCGGGGGCCTACGAGCAGTACTTC.